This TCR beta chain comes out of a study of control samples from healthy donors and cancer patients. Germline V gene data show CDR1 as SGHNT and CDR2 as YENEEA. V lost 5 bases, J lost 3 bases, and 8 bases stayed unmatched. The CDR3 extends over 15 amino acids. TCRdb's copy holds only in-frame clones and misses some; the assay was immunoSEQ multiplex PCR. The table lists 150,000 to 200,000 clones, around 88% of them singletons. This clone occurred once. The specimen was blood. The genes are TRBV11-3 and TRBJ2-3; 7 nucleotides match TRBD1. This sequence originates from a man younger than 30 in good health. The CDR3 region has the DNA TGTGCCAGCAGCCCGGGACAGAAAAGAACAGATACGCAGTATTTT. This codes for CASSPGQKRTDTQYF.